These 2 T cell receptor beta chains came from one sample sequenced in a study of OX40 agonist ivuxolimab in advanced cancers. Here immunoSEQ multiplex PCR was the method, and the copy in TCRdb shows in-frame clones only, minus some. This table holds tens of thousands of clones, 70% to 90% found once. The source material was CD4+ or CD8+ T cells sorted from blood, sampled in a trial of the OX40 agonist ivuxolimab. Receptors originate from an adult with an advanced solid tumor such as melanoma, head and neck, liver or kidney cancer.

The rearrangement uses TRBV29-1 and TRBJ2-2, with 10 bases matching TRBD2. J gave up 0 bases and V 6 bases, and 22 bases lay outside the gene matches. Germline lookup yields CDR1 SQVTM and CDR2 ANQGSEA. The CDR3 spans 21 residues. CDR3 sequence reads: CSVVRTSGREEVPPNTGELFF. The CDR3 DNA follows: TGCAGCGTCGTCCGAACCAGCGGGAGGGAGGAAGTCCCCCCGAACACCGGGGAGCTGTTTTTT.

CDR3 region: CASSLVPSGNSYNEQFF. The DNA of the CDR3 is TGTGCCAGCAGCTTAGTCCCTAGCGGGAACTCCTACAATGAGCAGTTCTTC. The chain has TRBV7-8 and TRBJ2-1, with TRBD2 identical over 9 bases. In germline, CDR1 is SGHVS, CDR2 FQNEAQ. This CDR3 has 17 amino acids. V dropped 1 base and J dropped 0; count of bases not matched to a gene: 4.